This TCR beta chain was profiled in a study of siplizumab effects on memory and regulatory T cells. General study points: Naive T cells looked more diverse than memory cells and looked like major alloresponse contributors. Proliferating Tregs taken from siplizumab cultures were not shown to have a confirmed suppressive function.

A note on this clone: Its antigen is unknown.

Each sample yielded roughly 92,000 assayed TCR templates. The repertoire was sequenced with immunoSEQ multiplex PCR; TCRdb's copy has only in-frame clones and lacks some. The sample yields more than 60,000 clones, roughly 96% seen once. The V gene lost 0 bases and the J gene lost 3 bases, with 18 bases spanning the gap. There are 19 residues in the CDR3. TEMRA, effector memory, memory and naive subsets, all unstimulated, were sequenced in a few donor pairs. This clonotype was sampled from a human donor in good health. Sequenced material: naive CD8+ T cells sorted from blood. This sequence joins TRBV23-1 and TRBJ1-6, with D unresolved. TRBV23-1 is an ORF for which the function is uncertain. The CDR3 nucleotides are TGCGCCAGCAGTCAATCCCTGGGTCGGGCTCCTGGCTATAATTCACCCCTCCACTTT. Amino acid sequence: CASSQSLGRAPGYNSPLHF.